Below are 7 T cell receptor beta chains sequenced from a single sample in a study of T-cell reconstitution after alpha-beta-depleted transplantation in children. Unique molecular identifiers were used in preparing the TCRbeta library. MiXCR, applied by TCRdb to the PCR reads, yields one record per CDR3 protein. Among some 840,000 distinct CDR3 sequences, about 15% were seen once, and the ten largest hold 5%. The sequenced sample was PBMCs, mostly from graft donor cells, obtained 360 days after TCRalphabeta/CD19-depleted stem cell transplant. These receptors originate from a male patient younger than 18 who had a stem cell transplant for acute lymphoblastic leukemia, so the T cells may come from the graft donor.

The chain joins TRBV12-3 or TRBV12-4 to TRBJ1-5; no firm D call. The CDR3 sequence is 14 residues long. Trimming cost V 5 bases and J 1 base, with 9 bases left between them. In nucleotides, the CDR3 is TGTGCCAGCAGTCCGTTGTGGAGCAATCAGCCCCAGCATTTT. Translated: CASSPLWSNQPQHF.

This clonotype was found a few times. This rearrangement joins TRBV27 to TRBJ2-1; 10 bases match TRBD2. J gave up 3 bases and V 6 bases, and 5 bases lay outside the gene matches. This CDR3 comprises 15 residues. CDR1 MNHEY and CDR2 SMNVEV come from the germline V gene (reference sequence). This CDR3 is CASSQAGGNYNEQFF. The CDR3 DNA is TGTGCCAGCAGCCAAGCGGGAGGGAACTACAATGAGCAGTTCTTC.

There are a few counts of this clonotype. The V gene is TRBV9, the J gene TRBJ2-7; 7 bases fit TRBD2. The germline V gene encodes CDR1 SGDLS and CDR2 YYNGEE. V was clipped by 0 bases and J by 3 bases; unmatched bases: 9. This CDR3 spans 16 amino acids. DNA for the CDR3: TGTGCCAGCAGCGTAGGGGCGGGAGAGGGGCTCTACGAGCAGTACTTC. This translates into CASSVGAGEGLYEQYF.

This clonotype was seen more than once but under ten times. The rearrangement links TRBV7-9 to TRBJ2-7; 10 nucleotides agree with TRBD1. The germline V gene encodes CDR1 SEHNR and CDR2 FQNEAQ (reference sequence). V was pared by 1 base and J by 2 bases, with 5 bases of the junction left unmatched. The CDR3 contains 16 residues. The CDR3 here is CASSLGFGTGAYEQYF. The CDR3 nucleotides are TGTGCCAGCAGCTTAGGGTTCGGGACAGGGGCCTACGAGCAGTACTTC.

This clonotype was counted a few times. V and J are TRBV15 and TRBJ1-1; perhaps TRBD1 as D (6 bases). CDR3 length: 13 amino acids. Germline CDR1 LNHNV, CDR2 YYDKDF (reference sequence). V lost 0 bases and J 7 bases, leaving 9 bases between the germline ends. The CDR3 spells CATSRDQGLEAFF. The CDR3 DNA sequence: TGTGCCACCAGCAGAGATCAGGGGCTTGAAGCTTTCTTT.

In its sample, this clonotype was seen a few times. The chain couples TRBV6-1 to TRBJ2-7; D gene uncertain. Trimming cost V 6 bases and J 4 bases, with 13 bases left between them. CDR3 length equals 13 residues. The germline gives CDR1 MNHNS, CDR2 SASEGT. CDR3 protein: CASSTDWTYEQYF. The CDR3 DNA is TGTGCCAGCAGCACCGATTGGACGTACGAGCAGTACTTC.

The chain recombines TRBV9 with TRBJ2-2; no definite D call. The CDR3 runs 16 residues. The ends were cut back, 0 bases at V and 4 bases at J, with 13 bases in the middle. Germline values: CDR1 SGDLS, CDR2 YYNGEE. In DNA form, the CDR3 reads TGTGCCAGCAGCGTAGCTACGAGATGGCTCACCGGGGAGCTGTTTTTT. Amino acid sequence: CASSVATRWLTGELFF.